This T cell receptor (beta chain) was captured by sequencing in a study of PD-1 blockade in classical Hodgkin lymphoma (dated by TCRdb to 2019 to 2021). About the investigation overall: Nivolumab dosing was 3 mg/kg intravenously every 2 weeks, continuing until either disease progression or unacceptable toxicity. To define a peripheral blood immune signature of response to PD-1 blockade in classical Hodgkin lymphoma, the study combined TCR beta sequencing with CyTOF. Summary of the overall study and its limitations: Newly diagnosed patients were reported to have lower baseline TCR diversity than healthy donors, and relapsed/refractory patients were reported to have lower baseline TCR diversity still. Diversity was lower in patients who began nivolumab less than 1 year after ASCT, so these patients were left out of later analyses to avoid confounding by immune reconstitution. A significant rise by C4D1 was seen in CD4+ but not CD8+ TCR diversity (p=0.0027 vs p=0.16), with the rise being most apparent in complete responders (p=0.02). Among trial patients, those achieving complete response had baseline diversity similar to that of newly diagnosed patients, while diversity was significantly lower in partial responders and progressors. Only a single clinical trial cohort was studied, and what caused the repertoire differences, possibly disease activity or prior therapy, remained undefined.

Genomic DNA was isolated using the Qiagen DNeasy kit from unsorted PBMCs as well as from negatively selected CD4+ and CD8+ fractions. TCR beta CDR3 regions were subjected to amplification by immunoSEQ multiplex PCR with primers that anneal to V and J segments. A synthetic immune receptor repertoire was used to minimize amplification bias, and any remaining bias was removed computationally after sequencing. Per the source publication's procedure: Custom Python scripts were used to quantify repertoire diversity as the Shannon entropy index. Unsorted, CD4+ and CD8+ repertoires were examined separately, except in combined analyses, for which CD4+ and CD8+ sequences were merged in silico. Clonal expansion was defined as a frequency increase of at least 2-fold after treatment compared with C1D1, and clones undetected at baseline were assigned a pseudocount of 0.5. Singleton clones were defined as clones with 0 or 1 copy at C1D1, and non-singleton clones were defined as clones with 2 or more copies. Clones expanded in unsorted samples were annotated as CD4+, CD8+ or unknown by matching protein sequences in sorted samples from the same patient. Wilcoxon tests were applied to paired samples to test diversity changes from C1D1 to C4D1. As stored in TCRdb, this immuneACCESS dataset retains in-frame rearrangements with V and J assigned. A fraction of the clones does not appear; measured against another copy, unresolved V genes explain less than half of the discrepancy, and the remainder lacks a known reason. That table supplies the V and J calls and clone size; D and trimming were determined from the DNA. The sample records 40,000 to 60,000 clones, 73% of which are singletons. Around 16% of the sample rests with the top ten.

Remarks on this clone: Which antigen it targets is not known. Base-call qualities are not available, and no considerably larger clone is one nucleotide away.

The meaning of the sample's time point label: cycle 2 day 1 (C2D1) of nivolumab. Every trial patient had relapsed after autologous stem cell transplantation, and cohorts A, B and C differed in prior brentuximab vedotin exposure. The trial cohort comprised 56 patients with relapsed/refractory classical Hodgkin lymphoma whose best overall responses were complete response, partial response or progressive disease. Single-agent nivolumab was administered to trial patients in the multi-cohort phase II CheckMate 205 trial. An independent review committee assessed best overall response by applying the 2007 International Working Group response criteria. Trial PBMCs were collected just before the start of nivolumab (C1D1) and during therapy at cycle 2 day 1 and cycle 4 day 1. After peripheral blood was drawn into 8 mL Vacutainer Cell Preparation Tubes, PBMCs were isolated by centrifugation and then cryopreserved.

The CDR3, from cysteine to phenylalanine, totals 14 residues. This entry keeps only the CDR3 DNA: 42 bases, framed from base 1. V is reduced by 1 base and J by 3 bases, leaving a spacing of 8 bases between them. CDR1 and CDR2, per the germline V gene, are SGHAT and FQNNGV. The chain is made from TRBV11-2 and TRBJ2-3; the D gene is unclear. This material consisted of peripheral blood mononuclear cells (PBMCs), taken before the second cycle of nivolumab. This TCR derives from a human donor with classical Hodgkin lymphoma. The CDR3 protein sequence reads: CASSLGASTDTQYF. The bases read TGTGCCAGCAGCTTAGGTGCATCTACAGATACGCAGTATTTT.